The clone carrying this T cell receptor beta chain was recorded many times. This record comes from a study of T cells in Graves' hyperthyroidism and ophthalmopathy. Template material for amplifying TCR beta CDR3 regions consisted of RNA transcripts. The TCR CDR3 first-round RT-PCR relied on the HTBI primer set. TCRdb ran MiXCR on the multiplex PCR reads and lists one entry per CDR3 protein. The sample has under 500,000 distinct CDR3 sequences, around 15% seen once. The germline V and J ends were trimmed by 5 bases and 2 bases, with 10 bases remaining between them. The CDR3 spans 14 residues. The sample was blood. The TCR sequence derives from a man aged 50 to 59 with Graves' ophthalmopathy. This chain links TRBV12-3 or TRBV12-4 with TRBJ1-3; no definite D call. This CDR3 reads CASSRVQTGNTIYF. DNA for the CDR3: TGTGCCAGCAGTAGGGTCCAAACTGGAAACACCATATATTTT.